The following is a T cell receptor (beta chain) sequence with its context. Trimming removed 1 base from V and 7 bases from J, with 14 bases in between. The CDR3 is 14 residues long. Germline values: CDR1 SGHTA, CDR2 FQGNSA. This sample was taken from a study of cytomegalovirus exposure and HLA in healthy donors. PCR involved 60 Vbeta and 13 Jbeta primers. Method: immunoSEQ multiplex PCR; TCRdb's copy keeps in-frame clones and lacks some. Of about 150,000 clones listed, roughly 75% are singletons. The rearrangement joins TRBV7-2 to TRBJ2-7; D is possibly TRBD1 (6 bases). What was sequenced was PBMCs. The receptor was isolated from a young man in good health and CMV-seronegative. CDR3: CASSLEGEAAEQYF. The CDR3 DNA is TGTGCCAGCAGCTTAGAGGGGGAAGCGGCAGAGCAGTACTTC.